A single sample gave rise to the 9 T cell receptor beta chains below, sequenced in a study of T cell responses to AZD1222 COVID-19 vaccine. TCRdb's copy holds only in-frame clones and misses some; the assay was immunoSEQ multiplex PCR. This sample has approximately 82,000 clones; approximately 90% occur once, and the top ten carry around 5.3%. The source material was peripheral blood, sampled on day 0 of AZD1222 vaccination. These receptors were obtained from an adult in good health.

The chain joins TRBV5-6 to TRBJ1-1; perhaps TRBD1 as D (5 bases). The germline gives CDR1 SGHDT, CDR2 YYEEEE. V lost 7 bases and J 3 bases, leaving 16 bases between the germline ends. The CDR3 runs to 14 residues. CDR3 amino acids: CASGSLSGDTEAFF. CDR3 sequence (DNA): TGTGCCAGCGGAAGTCTTTCGGGGGACACTGAAGCTTTCTTT.

The J gene is TRBJ1-3, the V gene TRBV5-1, with D possibly being TRBD1 (6 bases). CDR1 and CDR2 from the germline V gene are SGHRS and YFSETQ. V gave up 4 bases and J gave up 0 bases, with 17 bases separating them. The CDR3 covers 17 residues. CDR3 protein: CASSQMDSSRSGNTIYF. The CDR3 nucleotides read TGCGCCAGCAGCCAAATGGACAGCTCGCGCTCTGGAAACACCATATATTTT.

In this sample, this clone turned up a few times. The chain uses TRBV6-6 and TRBJ1-2, with TRBD1 identical over 10 bases. Germline trimming cut 4 bases from V and 4 bases from J; bases unmatched to any gene: 6. Germline CDR1 MNHNY, CDR2 SVGAGI (reference sequence). The CDR3 is 15 amino acids. CDR3 residues: CASSFPGQGTYGYTF. CDR3 in DNA: TGTGCCAGCAGTTTCCCGGGACAGGGGACCTATGGCTACACCTTC.

This clone was seen a few times. This chain uses TRBV2 with TRBJ2-1, with 7 bases lining up with TRBD1. Germline V CDR1 and CDR2: SNHLY, FYNNEI. Unmatched junction bases numbered 6, after V lost 6 bases and J lost 1 base. The CDR3 contains 15 residues. CDR3 in DNA: TGTGCCAGCAGCCTTGACAGGGAGTCCTACAATGAGCAGTTCTTC. Translation gives CASSLDRESYNEQFF.

The V call is TRBV28, the J call TRBJ2-7; D might be TRBD1 or TRBD2, each matching 5 bases. Trimming took off 3 bases at V and 7 bases at J, with 19 bases between the two ends. Per the germline V gene, CDR1 is MDHEN and CDR2 is SYDVKM. The CDR3 loop spans 15 amino acids. The CDR3 loop is CASSFLGTTDWEQYF. The DNA for the CDR3 is TGTGCCAGCAGTTTTCTTGGGACCACAGATTGGGAGCAGTACTTC. Looking up the rest from reference TRBV28 and TRBJ2-7 gives the full variable domain: DVKVTQSSRYLVKRTGEKVFLECVQDMDHENMFWYRQDPGLGLRLIYFSYDVKMKEKGDIPEGYSVSREKKERFSLILESASTNQTSMYLCASSFLGTTDWEQYFGPGTRLTVT.

The J gene is TRBJ2-3, the V gene TRBV5-1, with D unresolved. V was cut by 0 bases and J by 1 base, with 3 bases left in between. CDR3 length: 13 amino acids. Germline V gene sequence: CDR1 SGHRS, CDR2 YFSETQ. The CDR3 protein is CASSLVGTDTQYF. In nucleotides, the CDR3 is TGCGCCAGCAGCTTGGTAGGCACAGATACGCAGTATTTT.

This clone is a singleton in its sample. The CDR3 DNA follows: TGTGCCAGCAGTAACCGCAAGAACACTGAAGCTTTCTTT. It encodes CASSNRKNTEAFF. This sequence joins TRBV6-5 and TRBJ1-1; D gene ambiguous. From germline, CDR1 is MNHEY and CDR2 SVGAGI. Trimming cost V 5 bases and J 1 base, with 8 bases left between them. The CDR3 extends over 13 amino acids.

V is TRBV3-1 (or the pseudogene TRBV3-2) and J is TRBJ1-1; maybe TRBD1 (5 bases). The CDR3 is 14 residues long. Germline CDR1 reads LGHDT; CDR2 reads YNNKEL (reference sequence). V was cut by 3 bases and J by 7 bases, with 15 bases left in between. The CDR3 here is CASSQTGQVGEAFF. The CDR3 DNA follows: TGTGCCAGCAGCCAGACTGGACAAGTCGGTGAAGCTTTCTTT.

The rearrangement links TRBV3-1 (or the pseudogene TRBV3-2) to TRBJ2-6; no clear D gene. Germline values: CDR1 LGHDT, CDR2 YNNKEL (reference sequence). The CDR3 runs 14 residues. Trimming removed 4 bases from V and 2 bases from J, with 6 bases in between. The CDR3 sequence: CASSLRPGANVLTF. CDR3 nucleotides: TGTGCCAGCAGCCTGAGGCCTGGGGCCAACGTCCTGACTTTC.